The rows below give T cell receptor beta chains drawn from one sample of a study of vaccination and CD4 T cells after COVID-19. TCRdb independently ran MiXCR on the PCR reads; one entry per CDR3 protein. The sample records around 3,700 distinct CDR3 sequences, about 24% being singletons. Which antigens these TCRs recognize remains unknown. The sample comprised CD4+ T cells from blood, cultured in vitro. These TCRs come from a human donor in good health. Each CDR3 is given with its conserved first and last residue. A D gene is named only where the DNA matches it firmly. Clone size appears in some rows only: once, few, many, or a class for an expanded clone.

d_call	v_call	j_call	clone_size	cdr3_nt	cdr3_aa
.	TRBV2	TRBJ1-1	.	TGTGCCAGCAGTGAGGACACTGAAGCTTTCTTT	CASSEDTEAFF
.	TRBV12-3/TRBV12-4	TRBJ2-7	few	TGTGCCAGCAGTTTCGCAGGGTACGAGCAGTACTTC	CASSFAGYEQYF
.	TRBV11-3	TRBJ1-5	medium-sized	TGTGCCAGCAGCTTAGTGTCAGAACCCGCTCATCAGCCCCAGCATTTT	CASSLVSEPAHQPQHF
.	TRBV7-2	TRBJ1-5	medium-sized	TGTGCCAGCAGCCCCGCCACTATTGAGCCCCAGCATTTT	CASSPATIEPQHF
.	TRBV20-1	TRBJ2-3	.	TGCAGTGCCGGTGTCCCGGGCTCAAGTACAGATACGCAGTATTTT	CSAGVPGSSTDTQYF
.	TRBV5-5	TRBJ2-5	.	TGTGCCAGCAGCACTAGTGAGGGGACGCTTAGTGGGGAAGAGACCCAGTACTTC	CASSTSEGTLSGEETQYF
TRBD1	TRBV4-3	TRBJ1-1	few	TGCGCCAGCAGCCAAGGTGACAGGGGCACTGAAGCTTTCTTT	CASSQGDRGTEAFF
.	TRBV6-1	TRBJ2-7	.	TGTGCCAGCAGTGTATTGGCCTATCGACGGAGGACCTACGAGCAGTACTTC	CASSVLAYRRRTYEQYF
TRBD1	TRBV28	TRBJ1-1	.	TGTGCCAGCAGTGCGACCTCCGGGACAGGGGTCTTCCCTGAAGCTTTCTTT	CASSATSGTGVFPEAFF
.	TRBV7-3	TRBJ2-6	few	TGTGCCAGCAGCTCGTTTGGCGGGGCCAACGTCCTGACTTTC	CASSSFGGANVLTF
TRBD1	TRBV7-9	TRBJ2-7	few	TGTGCCAGCAGCAAAGGACAGGCGTACGAGCAGTACTTC	CASSKGQAYEQYF
TRBD1	TRBV2	TRBJ1-2	few	TGTGCCAGCAGGGACGACAGGGAGATATGTGGCTACACCTTC	CASRDDREICGYTF
TRBD1	TRBV6-1	TRBJ1-4	.	TGTGCCAGCAGAGGGGGACAGGGTGAAAAACTGTTTTTT	CASRGGQGEKLFF
TRBD1	TRBV5-1	TRBJ1-1	few	TGCGCCAGCAGCCTCCAGGGGGACATGAACACTGAAGCTTTCTTT	CASSLQGDMNTEAFF
.	TRBV2	TRBJ2-3	few	TGTGCCAGCAGTGTTGCGGGGACCACAGATACGCAGTATTTT	CASSVAGTTDTQYF
.	TRBV12-3/TRBV12-4	TRBJ2-2	few	TGTGCCAGCAGACACTCGCTAGACAGAGCGGTTAACACCGGGGAGCTGTTTTTT	CASRHSLDRAVNTGELFF
.	TRBV7-2	TRBJ2-3	.	TGTGCCAGCAGCTCCAGTGGGCAGGAAGGCACAGATACGCAGTATTTT	CASSSSGQEGTDTQYF
.	TRBV7-6	TRBJ2-3	medium-sized	TGTGCCAGCAGCTTCAGAACTAGCCTAGATACGCAGTATTTT	CASSFRTSLDTQYF
TRBD2	TRBV20-1	TRBJ2-1	.	TGCAGTGCTAGAGTTATGGCGGGGGGGCTGAATGAGCAGTCCTTC	CSARVMAGGLNEQSF
.	TRBV10-3	TRBJ2-1	.	TGTGCCATCAGTGAGTCGACGTTAGTAAGGGAGCAGTTCTTC	CAISESTLVREQFF
.	TRBV7-6	TRBJ2-1	few	TGTGCCAGCAGCTTCCTAGGGGGGTCACCGGTCAATGAGCAGTTCTTC	CASSFLGGSPVNEQFF
.	TRBV11-2	TRBJ2-5	.	TGTGCCAGCAGCTTAGTCCAAGAGACCCAGTACTTC	CASSLVQETQYF
.	TRBV5-8	TRBJ2-3	few	TGTGCCAGCAGCTACACGGGCCAGGGTGGGGGCCCAGATACGCAGTATTTT	CASSYTGQGGGPDTQYF
TRBD2	TRBV6-1	TRBJ2-7	.	TGTGCCAGCAGTCCGGGACTAGCTTATCGCGAGCAGTACTTC	CASSPGLAYREQYF
TRBD1	TRBV28	TRBJ2-5	.	TGTGCCAGCAGTACCTTACAGGGGGCCAGTCAAGAGACCCAGTACTTC	CASSTLQGASQETQYF
TRBD1	TRBV2	TRBJ1-1	.	TGTGCCACAGAAGGACAGGCGAACACTGAAGCTTTCTTT	CATEGQANTEAFF
.	TRBV7-8	TRBJ2-5	.	TGTGCCACCCGAGGGGGAGTGGTAGAGACCCAGTACTTC	CATRGGVVETQYF